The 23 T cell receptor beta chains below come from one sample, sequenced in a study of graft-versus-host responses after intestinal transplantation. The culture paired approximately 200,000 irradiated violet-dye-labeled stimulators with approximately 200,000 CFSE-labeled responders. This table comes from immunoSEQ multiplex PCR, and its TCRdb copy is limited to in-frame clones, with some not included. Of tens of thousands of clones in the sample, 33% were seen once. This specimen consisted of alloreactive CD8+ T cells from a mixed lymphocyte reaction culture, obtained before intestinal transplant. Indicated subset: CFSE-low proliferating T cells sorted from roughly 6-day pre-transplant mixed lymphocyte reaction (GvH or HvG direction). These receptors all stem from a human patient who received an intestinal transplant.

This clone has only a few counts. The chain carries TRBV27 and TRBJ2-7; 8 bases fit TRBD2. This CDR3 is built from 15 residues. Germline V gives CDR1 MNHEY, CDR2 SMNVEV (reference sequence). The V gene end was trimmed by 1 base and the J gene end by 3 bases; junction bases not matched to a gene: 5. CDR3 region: CASSLFAGGHYEQYF. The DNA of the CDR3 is TGTGCCAGCAGTTTATTTGCGGGAGGTCACTACGAGCAGTACTTC.

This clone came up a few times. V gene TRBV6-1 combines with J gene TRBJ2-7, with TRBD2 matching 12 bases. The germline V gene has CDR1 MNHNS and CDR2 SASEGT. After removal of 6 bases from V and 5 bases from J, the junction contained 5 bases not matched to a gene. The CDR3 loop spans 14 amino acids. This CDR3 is CASSPRTSGNEQYF. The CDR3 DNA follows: TGTGCCAGCAGCCCTAGGACTAGCGGGAACGAGCAGTACTTC.

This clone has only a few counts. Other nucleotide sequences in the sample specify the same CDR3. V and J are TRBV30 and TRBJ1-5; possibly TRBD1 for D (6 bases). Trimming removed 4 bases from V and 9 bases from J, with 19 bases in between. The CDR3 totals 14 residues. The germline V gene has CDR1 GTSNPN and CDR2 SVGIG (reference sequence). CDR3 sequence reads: CAWTLRGGWGPQHF. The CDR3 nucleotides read TGTGCCTGGACCTTAAGGGGGGGCTGGGGGCCCCAGCATTTT.

The chain's CDR3 is CASRFDLLHHSDNEQFF. The CDR3 DNA follows: TGTGCCAGCAGATTTGACTTGCTACACCATTCCGACAATGAGCAGTTCTTC. V usage is TRBV21-1 and J usage is TRBJ2-1; the table's D call TRBD2 went unverified against the DNA. TRBV21-1 is marked as a pseudogene. The CDR3 runs 17 residues.

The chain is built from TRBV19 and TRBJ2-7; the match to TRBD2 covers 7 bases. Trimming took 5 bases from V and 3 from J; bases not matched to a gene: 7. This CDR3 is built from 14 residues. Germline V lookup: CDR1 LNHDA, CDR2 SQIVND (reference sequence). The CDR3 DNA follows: TGTGCCAGTAGTTCAGGTGGGGGGGTCTACGAGCAGTACTTC. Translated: CASSSGGGVYEQYF.

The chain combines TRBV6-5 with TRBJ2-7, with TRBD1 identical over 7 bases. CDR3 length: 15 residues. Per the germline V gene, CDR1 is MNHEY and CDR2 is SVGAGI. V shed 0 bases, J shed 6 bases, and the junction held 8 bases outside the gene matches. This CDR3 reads CASSYSGEGAGEQYF. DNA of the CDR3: TGTGCCAGCAGTTACTCGGGTGAGGGGGCAGGCGAGCAGTACTTC.

CDR3 sequence reads: CASGQVTSPQHF. CDR3 coding DNA: TGTGCCAGCGGACAGGTCACGAGCCCCCAGCATTTT. This chain links TRBV27 with TRBJ1-5, with 7 positions matching TRBD1. Germline CDR1 is MNHEY and CDR2 is SMNVEV (reference sequence). V shed 8 bases, J shed 10 bases, and the junction held 8 bases outside the gene matches. The CDR3 runs 12 residues.

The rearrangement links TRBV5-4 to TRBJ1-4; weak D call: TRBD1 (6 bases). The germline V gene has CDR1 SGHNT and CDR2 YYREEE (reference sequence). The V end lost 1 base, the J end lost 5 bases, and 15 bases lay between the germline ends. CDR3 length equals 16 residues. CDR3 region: CASSLTVTGLNEKLFF. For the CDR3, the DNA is TGTGCCAGCAGCTTGACGGTCACAGGGCTAAATGAAAAACTGTTTTTT.

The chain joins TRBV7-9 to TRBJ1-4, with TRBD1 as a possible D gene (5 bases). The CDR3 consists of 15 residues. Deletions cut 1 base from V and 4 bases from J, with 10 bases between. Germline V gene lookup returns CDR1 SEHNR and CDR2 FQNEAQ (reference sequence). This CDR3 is CASSLVGRGNEKLFF. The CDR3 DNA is TGTGCCAGCAGCTTAGTGGGGCGCGGTAATGAAAAACTGTTTTTT.

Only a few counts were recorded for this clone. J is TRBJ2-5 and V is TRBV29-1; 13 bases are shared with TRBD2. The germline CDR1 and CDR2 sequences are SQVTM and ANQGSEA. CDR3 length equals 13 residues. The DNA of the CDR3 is TGCAGTGGACTAGCGGGGGTCCAAGAGACCCAGTACTTC. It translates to CSGLAGVQETQYF.

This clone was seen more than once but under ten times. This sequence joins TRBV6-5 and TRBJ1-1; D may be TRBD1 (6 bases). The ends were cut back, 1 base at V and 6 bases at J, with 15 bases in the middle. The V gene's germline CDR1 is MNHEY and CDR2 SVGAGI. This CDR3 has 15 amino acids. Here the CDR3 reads CASSYFPGAGAEAFF. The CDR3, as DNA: TGTGCCAGCAGTTACTTTCCGGGGGCTGGGGCTGAAGCTTTCTTT.

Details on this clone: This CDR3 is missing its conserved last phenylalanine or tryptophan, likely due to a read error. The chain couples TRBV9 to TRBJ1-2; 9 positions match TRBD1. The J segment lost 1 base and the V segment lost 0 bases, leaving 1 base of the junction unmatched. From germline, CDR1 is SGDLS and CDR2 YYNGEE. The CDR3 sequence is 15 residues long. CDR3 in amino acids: CASSVGDRVNYGYTL. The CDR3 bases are TGTGCCAGCAGCGTAGGGGACAGGGTTAACTATGGCTACACCCTC.

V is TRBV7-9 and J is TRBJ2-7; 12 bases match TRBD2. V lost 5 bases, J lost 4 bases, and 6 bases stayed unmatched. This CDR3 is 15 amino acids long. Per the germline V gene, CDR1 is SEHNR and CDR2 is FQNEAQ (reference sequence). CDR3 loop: CASSQQTSGGYEQYF. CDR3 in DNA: TGTGCCAGCAGCCAACAGACTAGCGGGGGTTACGAGCAGTACTTC.

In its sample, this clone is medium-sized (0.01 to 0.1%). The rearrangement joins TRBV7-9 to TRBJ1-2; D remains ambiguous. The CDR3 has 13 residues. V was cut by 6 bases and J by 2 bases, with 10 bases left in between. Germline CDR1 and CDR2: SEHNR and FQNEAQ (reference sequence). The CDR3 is CASSPPDNYGYTF. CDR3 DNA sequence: TGTGCCAGCAGTCCCCCTGACAACTATGGCTACACCTTC.

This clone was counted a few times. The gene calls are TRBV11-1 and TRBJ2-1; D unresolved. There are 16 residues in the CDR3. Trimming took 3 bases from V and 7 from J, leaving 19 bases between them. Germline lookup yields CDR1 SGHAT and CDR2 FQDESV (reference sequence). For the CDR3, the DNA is TGTGCCAGCAGCTTGGGCGAGAACCCCTCTTGGAATGAGCAGTTCTTC. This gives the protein CASSLGENPSWNEQFF.

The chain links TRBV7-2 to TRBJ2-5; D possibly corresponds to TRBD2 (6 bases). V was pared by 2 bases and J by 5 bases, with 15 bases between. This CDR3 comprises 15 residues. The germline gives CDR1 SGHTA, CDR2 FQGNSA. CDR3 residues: CASSLTGAESETQYF. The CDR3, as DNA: TGTGCCAGCAGCTTAACGGGAGCCGAAAGTGAGACCCAGTACTTC.

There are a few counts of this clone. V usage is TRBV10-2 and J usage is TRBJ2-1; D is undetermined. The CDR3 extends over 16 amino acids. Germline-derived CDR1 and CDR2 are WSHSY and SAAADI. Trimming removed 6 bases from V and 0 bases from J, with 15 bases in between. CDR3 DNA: TGCGCCAGCAGCATTTCAGCCCCGAGCTCCTACAATGAGCAGTTCTTC. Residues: CASSISAPSSYNEQFF.

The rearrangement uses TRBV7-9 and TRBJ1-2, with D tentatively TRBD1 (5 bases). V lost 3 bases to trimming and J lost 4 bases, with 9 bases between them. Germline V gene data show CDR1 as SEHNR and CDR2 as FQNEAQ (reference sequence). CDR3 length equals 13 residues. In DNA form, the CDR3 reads TGTGCCAGCAGCTTTCAGGGATTCTATGGCTACACCTTC. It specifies CASSFQGFYGYTF.

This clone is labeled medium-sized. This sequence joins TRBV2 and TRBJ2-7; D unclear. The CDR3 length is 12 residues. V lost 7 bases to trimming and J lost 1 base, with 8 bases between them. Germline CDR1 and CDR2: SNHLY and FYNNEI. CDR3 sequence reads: CASIEESYEQYF. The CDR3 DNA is TGTGCCAGCATCGAGGAGTCCTACGAGCAGTACTTC.

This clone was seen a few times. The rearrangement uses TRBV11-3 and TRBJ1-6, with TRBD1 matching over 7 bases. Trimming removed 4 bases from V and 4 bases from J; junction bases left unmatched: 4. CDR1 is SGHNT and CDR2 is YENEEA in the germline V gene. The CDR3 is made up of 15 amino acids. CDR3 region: CASSSAGGYNSPLHF. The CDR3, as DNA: TGTGCCAGCAGCTCCGCAGGGGGATATAATTCACCCCTCCACTTT.

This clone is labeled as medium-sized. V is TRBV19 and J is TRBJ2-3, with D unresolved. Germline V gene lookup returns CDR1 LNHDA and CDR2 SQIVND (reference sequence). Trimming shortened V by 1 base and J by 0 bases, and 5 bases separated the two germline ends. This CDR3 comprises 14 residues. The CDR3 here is CASSIVPSTDTQYF. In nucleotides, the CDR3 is TGTGCCAGTAGTATAGTCCCTAGCACAGATACGCAGTATTTT.

The CDR3 coding sequence is TGTGCCAGCAGTTACGCGGGTTCTGGAAACACCATATATTTT. Residues: CASSYAGSGNTIYF. The chain is built from TRBV6-5 and TRBJ1-3; D gene uncertain. Germline CDR1 and CDR2: MNHEY and SVGAGI. Between the trimmed V and J ends, which lost 2 bases and 1 base, there was a span of 6 bases. The CDR3 has 14 amino acids.

The CDR3 reads CASSPYGGLGVNEQFF. DNA for the CDR3: TGTGCCAGCAGCCCCTACGGTGGGTTAGGAGTCAATGAGCAGTTCTTC. The J gene is TRBJ2-1, the V gene TRBV7-9; D is uncertain. The germline gives CDR1 SEHNR, CDR2 FQNEAQ (reference sequence). This CDR3 is 16 amino acids long. V was cut by 5 bases and J by 6 bases, with 20 bases left in between.